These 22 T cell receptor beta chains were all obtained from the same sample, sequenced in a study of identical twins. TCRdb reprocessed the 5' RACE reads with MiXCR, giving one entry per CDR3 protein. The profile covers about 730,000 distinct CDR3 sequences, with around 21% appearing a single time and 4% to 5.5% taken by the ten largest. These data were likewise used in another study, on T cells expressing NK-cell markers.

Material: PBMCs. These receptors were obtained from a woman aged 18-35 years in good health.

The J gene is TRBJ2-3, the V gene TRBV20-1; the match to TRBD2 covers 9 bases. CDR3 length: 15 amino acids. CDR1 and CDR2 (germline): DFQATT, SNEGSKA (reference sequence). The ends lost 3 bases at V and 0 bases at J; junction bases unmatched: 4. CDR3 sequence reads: CSASPRGGSTDTQYF. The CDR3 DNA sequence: TGCAGTGCTAGTCCGCGGGGGGGAAGCACAGATACGCAGTATTTT.

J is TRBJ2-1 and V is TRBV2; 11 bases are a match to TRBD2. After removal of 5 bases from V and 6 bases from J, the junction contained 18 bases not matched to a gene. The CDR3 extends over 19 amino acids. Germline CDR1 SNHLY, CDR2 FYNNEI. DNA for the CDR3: TGTGCCAGCAGTTTATCCTTGGTGGCGGGCCTAGCGGGGGGCAATGAGCAGTTCTTC. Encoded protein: CASSLSLVAGLAGGNEQFF. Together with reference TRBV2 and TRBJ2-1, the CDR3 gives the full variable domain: EPEVTQTPSHQVTQMGQEVILRCVPISNHLYFYWYRQILGQKVEFLVSFYNNEISEKSEIFDDQFSVERPDGSNFTLKIRSTKLEDSAMYFCASSLSLVAGLAGGNEQFFGPGTRLTVL.

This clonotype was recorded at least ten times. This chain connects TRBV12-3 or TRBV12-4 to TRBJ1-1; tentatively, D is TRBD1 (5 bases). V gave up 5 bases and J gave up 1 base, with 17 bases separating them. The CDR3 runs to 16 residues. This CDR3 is CASSNHPGQTNTEAFF. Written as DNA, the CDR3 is TGTGCCAGCAGTAACCACCCAGGACAAACGAACACTGAAGCTTTCTTT.

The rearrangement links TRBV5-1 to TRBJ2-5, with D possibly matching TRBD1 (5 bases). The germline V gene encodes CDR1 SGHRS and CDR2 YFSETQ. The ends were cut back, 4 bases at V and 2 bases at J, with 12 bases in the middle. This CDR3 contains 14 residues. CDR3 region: CASSSRGFQETQYF. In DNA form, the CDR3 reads TGCGCCAGCAGCAGTAGGGGCTTTCAAGAGACCCAGTACTTC.

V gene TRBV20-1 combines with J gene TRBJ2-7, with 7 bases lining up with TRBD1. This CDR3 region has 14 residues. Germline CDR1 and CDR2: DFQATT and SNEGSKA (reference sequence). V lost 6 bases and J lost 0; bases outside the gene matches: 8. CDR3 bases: TGCAGTGCCACCGACAGGGAGAGCTCCTACGAGCAGTACTTC. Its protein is CSATDRESSYEQYF.

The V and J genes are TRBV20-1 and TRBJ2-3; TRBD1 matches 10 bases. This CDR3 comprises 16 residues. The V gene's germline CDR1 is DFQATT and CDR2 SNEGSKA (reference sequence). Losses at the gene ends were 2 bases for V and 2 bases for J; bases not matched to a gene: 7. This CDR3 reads CSARSPGTGVTDTQYF. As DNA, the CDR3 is TGCAGTGCTAGATCACCCGGGACAGGGGTCACAGATACGCAGTATTTT.

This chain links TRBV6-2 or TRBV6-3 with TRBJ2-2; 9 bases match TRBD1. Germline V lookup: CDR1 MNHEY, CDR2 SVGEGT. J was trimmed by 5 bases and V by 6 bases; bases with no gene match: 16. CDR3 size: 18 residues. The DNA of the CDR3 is TGTGCCAGCAGCCCCTCTTGGACAGGGGTTGTTCGGACCGGGGAGCTGTTTTTT. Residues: CASSPSWTGVVRTGELFF.

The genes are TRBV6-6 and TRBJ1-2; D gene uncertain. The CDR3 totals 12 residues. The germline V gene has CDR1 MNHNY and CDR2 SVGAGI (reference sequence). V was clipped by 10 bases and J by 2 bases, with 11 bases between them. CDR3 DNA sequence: TGTGCCACCCGAGACACCAACTATGGCTACACCTTC. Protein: CATRDTNYGYTF.

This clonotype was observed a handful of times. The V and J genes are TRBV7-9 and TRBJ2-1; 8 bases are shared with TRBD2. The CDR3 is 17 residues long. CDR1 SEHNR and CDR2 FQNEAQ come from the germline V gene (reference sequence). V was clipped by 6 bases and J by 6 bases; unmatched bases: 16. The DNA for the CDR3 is TGTGCCAGCAGTCCCCCCGGTGGGCTAGCGGGTATCAATGAGCAGTTCTTC. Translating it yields CASSPPGGLAGINEQFF.

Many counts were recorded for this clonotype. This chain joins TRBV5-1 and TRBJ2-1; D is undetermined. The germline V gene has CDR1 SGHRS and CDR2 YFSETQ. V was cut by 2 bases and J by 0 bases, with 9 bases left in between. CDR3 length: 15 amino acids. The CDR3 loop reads CASSFTLSSYNEQFF. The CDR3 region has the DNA TGCGCCAGCAGCTTCACACTCAGCTCCTACAATGAGCAGTTCTTC.

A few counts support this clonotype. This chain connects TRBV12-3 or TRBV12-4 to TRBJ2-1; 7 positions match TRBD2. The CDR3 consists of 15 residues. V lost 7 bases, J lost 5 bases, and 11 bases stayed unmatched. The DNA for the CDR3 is TGTGCCAGCATCCCCCCGGGAGGAAGCGACAATGAGCAGTTCTTC. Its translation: CASIPPGGSDNEQFF.

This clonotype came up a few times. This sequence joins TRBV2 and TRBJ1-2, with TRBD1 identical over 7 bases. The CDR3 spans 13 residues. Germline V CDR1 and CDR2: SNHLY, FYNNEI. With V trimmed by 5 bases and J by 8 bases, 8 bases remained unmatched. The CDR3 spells CASSPDRQRGYTF. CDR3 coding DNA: TGTGCCAGCAGTCCGGACAGGCAAAGGGGCTACACCTTC.

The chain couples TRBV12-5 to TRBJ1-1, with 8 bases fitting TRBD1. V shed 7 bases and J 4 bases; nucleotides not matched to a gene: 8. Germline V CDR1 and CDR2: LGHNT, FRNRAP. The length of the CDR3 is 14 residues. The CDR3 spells CASVEDRGITEAFF. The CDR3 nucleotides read TGTGCTAGTGTCGAAGACAGGGGAATCACTGAAGCTTTCTTT.

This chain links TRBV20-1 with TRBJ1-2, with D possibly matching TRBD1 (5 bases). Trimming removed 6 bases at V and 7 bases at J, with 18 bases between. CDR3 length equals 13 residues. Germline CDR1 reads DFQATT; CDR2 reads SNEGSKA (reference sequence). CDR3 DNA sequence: TGCAGTGCCCATGGACACAATACCTTTGGCTACACCTTC. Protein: CSAHGHNTFGYTF.

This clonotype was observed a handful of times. CDR3 nucleotides: TGCGCCAGCAGTGAGTCCAGCTCCTACGAGCAGTACTTC. Translating it yields CASSESSSYEQYF. The rearrangement uses TRBV10-1 and TRBJ2-7; D is unclear. The CDR3 has 13 amino acids. Deletions cut 0 bases from V and 0 bases from J, with 3 bases between. The germline V gene encodes CDR1 WNHNN and CDR2 SYGVQD (reference sequence).

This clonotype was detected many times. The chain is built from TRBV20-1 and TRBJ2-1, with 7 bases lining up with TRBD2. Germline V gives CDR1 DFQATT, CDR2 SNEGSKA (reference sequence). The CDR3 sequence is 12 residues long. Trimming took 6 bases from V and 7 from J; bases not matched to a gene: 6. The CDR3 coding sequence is TGCAGTGCCGATCGGGGAGGGAATGAGCAGTTCTTC. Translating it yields CSADRGGNEQFF.

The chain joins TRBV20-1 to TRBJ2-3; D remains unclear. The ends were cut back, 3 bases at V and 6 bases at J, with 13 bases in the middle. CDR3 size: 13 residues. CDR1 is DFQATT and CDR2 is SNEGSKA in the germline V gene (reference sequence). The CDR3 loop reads CSASTLRRDTQYF. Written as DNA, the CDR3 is TGCAGTGCTAGTACGCTTCGTAGGGATACGCAGTATTTT.

DNA for the CDR3: TGTGCCAGCAGCCAGGCCGGGACTAGCGGGAGATGCGGGGAGCTGTTTTTT. Translation: CASSQAGTSGRCGELFF. The chain couples TRBV3-1 to TRBJ2-2, with TRBD2 matching 14 bases. The CDR3 runs to 17 residues. Germline V gives CDR1 LGHDT, CDR2 YNNKEL (reference sequence). V dropped 3 bases and J dropped 7; count of bases not matched to a gene: 7.

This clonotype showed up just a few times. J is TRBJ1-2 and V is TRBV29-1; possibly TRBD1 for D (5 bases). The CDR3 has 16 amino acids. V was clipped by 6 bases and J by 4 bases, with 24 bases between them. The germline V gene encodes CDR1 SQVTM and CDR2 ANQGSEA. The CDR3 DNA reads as TGCAGCGTCGAACCACCACGGGGGGTCTCGGGCTATGGCTACACCTTC. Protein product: CSVEPPRGVSGYGYTF.

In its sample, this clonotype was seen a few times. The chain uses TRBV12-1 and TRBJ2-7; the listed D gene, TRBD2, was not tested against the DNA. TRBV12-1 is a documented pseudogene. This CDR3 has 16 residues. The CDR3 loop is CASSFGDEIARYEQYF. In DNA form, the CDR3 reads TGTGCCAGCAGCTTTGGAGATGAAATAGCCCGGTACGAGCAGTACTTC.

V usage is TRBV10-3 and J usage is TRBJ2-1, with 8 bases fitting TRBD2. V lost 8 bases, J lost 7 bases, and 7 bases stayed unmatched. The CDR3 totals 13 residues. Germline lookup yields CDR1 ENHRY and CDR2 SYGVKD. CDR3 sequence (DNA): TGTGCCATCGGAGCGGGAGCTGGAAATGAGCAGTTCTTC. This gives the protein CAIGAGAGNEQFF.

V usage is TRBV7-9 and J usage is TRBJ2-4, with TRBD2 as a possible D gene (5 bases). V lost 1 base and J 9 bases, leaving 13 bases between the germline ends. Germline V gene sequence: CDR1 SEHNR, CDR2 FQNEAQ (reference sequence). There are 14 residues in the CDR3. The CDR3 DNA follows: TGTGCCAGCAGCTTAGTTGTTGGTCTAGCCATTCAGTACTTC. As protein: CASSLVVGLAIQYF.